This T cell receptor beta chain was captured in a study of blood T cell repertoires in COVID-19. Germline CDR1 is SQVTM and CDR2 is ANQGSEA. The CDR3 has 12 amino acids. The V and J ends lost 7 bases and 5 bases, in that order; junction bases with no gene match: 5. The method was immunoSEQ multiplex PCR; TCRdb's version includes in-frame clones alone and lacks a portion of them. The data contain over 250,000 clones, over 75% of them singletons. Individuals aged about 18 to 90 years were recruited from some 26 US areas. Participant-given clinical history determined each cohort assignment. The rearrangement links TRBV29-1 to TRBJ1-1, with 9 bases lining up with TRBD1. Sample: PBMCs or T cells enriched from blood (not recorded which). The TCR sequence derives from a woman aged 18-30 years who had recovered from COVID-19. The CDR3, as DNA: TGCAGCGGACAGGGGGGGAGAACTGAAGCTTTCTTT. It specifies CSGQGGRTEAFF.